Listed below are T cell receptor beta chains from one sample, sequenced in a study of T cell repertoires in cytomegalovirus infection. No antigen has been identified for these receptors. TCRdb reanalysed the reads using MiXCR and keeps one entry per CDR3 protein. The sample shows over 250,000 distinct CDR3 sequences, 22% of them seen only once. The input for sequencing was cultured PBMCs, taken from culture after CMV antigen stimulation. These receptors came from a human donor in good health (CMV status not recorded). Some clones in this sample may be carry-over from other donors' samples. CDR3s include the opening cysteine and the closing phenylalanine or tryptophan. A D gene is named only where the DNA matches it firmly. Not every row has a clone size; where given, it reads once, few, many or a size class.

clone_size: many; v_call: TRBV6-1; j_call: TRBJ1-1; d_call: NA; cdr3_aa: CASASGNTEAFF; cdr3_nt: TGTGCCAGCGCCAGCGGGAACACTGAAGCTTTCTTT
clone_size: NA; v_call: TRBV9; j_call: TRBJ2-7; d_call: NA; cdr3_aa: CASSVNGDSSYEQYF; cdr3_nt: TGTGCCAGCAGCGTAAACGGCGACAGCTCCTACGAGCAGTACTTC
clone_size: many; v_call: TRBV7-9; j_call: TRBJ2-5; d_call: TRBD1; cdr3_aa: CASSQTGVLTETQYF; cdr3_nt: TGTGCCAGCAGCCAAACAGGGGTATTAACAGAGACCCAGTACTTC
clone_size: NA; v_call: TRBV15; j_call: TRBJ2-1; d_call: TRBD2; cdr3_aa: CATSRDLSGAGYNEQFF; cdr3_nt: TGTGCCACCAGCAGAGATCTGAGCGGGGCCGGGTACAATGAGCAGTTCTTC
clone_size: NA; v_call: TRBV5-3; j_call: TRBJ1-6; d_call: TRBD1; cdr3_aa: CASSLDRVDSPLHF; cdr3_nt: TGTGCCAGCAGCCTGGACAGGGTTGATTCACCCCTCCACTTT
clone_size: many; v_call: TRBV7-2; j_call: TRBJ2-1; d_call: NA; cdr3_aa: CASRSSRNEQFF; cdr3_nt: TGTGCCAGCCGGTCTAGTAGAAATGAGCAGTTCTTC
clone_size: many; v_call: TRBV7-8; j_call: TRBJ2-3; d_call: NA; cdr3_aa: CASSLESTEANTQYF; cdr3_nt: TGTGCCAGCAGCTTAGAGAGCACGGAGGCCAATACGCAGTATTTT
clone_size: few; v_call: TRBV6-1; j_call: TRBJ1-4; d_call: NA; cdr3_aa: CASRRTLSYEKLFF; cdr3_nt: TGTGCCAGCAGACGGACCTTATCATATGAAAAACTGTTTTTT
clone_size: many; v_call: TRBV6-2/TRBV6-3; j_call: TRBJ2-5; d_call: TRBD2; cdr3_aa: CASSYGTSGDQETQYF; cdr3_nt: TGTGCCAGCAGTTACGGGACTAGCGGAGACCAAGAGACCCAGTACTTC
clone_size: NA; v_call: TRBV6-1; j_call: TRBJ2-1; d_call: TRBD1; cdr3_aa: CASRGTGLGRDEQFF; cdr3_nt: TGTGCCAGCAGAGGGACAGGGTTGGGCCGGGATGAGCAGTTCTTC
clone_size: NA; v_call: TRBV7-6; j_call: TRBJ1-1; d_call: TRBD1; cdr3_aa: CASSPRQGAADTEAFF; cdr3_nt: TGTGCCAGCAGCCCTCGGCAGGGGGCGGCCGACACTGAAGCTTTCTTT
clone_size: few; v_call: TRBV19; j_call: TRBJ1-1; d_call: TRBD1; cdr3_aa: CASSSTGDTEAFF; cdr3_nt: TGTGCCAGTAGTTCCACAGGGGACACTGAAGCTTTCTTT
clone_size: NA; v_call: TRBV20-1; j_call: TRBJ2-3; d_call: NA; cdr3_aa: CSARDEGAGSTDTQYF; cdr3_nt: TGCAGTGCTAGAGATGAAGGCGCGGGGAGCACAGATACGCAGTATTTT
clone_size: many; v_call: TRBV19; j_call: TRBJ1-4; d_call: TRBD1; cdr3_aa: CASGRGNPTNEKLFF; cdr3_nt: TGTGCCAGTGGCAGGGGGAACCCAACTAATGAAAAACTGTTTTTT
clone_size: once; v_call: TRBV9; j_call: TRBJ2-7; d_call: NA; cdr3_aa: CASSVGVGPYEQYF; cdr3_nt: TGTGCCAGCAGCGTAGGAGTAGGTCCCTACGAGCAGTACTTC
clone_size: NA; v_call: TRBV7-6; j_call: TRBJ2-5; d_call: TRBD2; cdr3_aa: CASSLFYSGKSETQYF; cdr3_nt: TGTGCCAGCAGCTTATTTTATAGCGGGAAATCAGAGACCCAGTACTTC